This T cell receptor beta chain appears in the sequencing data of a study of shared clonotypes between healthy human individuals. Study information: A donor's plate count was three for CD4 naive and three for CD4 memory; CD8 naive had two and CD8 memory one.

Overall study results and limits: Non-shared clonotypes had lower generation probabilities than those shared by all four donors. It was only blood that was sampled, and tissue repertoires likely differ.

The deep-level immunoSEQ assay was used. Assay: immunoSEQ multiplex PCR; the TCRdb copy retains only in-frame clones and omits some. Among fewer than 2.5 million clones listed, 93% were seen once. On this clone itself: Its antigen is unidentified.

The germline V gene encodes CDR1 SGHRS and CDR2 YFSETQ. The V gene lost 4 bases and the J gene lost 2 bases, with 18 bases spanning the gap. There are 17 residues in the CDR3. This receptor was obtained from a man in his late teens or twenties in good health. Some clones in this sample may be carry-over from other donors' samples. The chain uses TRBV5-1 and TRBJ1-4; tentatively, D is TRBD1 (5 bases). The sequencing input was naive CD4+ T cells from PBMCs. Noted subset: CD45RA+ positively selected. Here the CDR3 reads CASSANTPGRTNEKLFF. Written as DNA, the CDR3 is TGCGCCAGCAGCGCCAACACTCCGGGACGGACTAATGAAAAACTGTTTTTT.